This T cell receptor (beta chain) was observed in a study of cytomegalovirus exposure and HLA in healthy donors. The CDR3 consists of 19 residues. The PCR made use of 60 Vbeta and 13 Jbeta primers. The method was immunoSEQ multiplex PCR; TCRdb's version includes in-frame clones alone and lacks a portion of them. This table has around 120,000 clones, roughly 80% appearing once. This rearrangement joins TRBV21-1 to TRBJ1-2; the table's D call, TRBD1, has no DNA check behind it. TRBV21-1 is given as a pseudogene. The clonotype was recovered from a female donor in good health and CMV-seropositive. The sample consisted of PBMCs. The CDR3 DNA reads as TGTGCCAGCAGCTACCTCTCCCGTAGGGGACAGGGGGTAGGCTATGGCTACACCTTC. It specifies CASSYLSRRGQGVGYGYTF.